This T cell receptor beta chain was identified in a study of OX40 agonist ivuxolimab in advanced cancers. For the wider study: Ivuxolimab, which targeted the costimulatory receptor OX40 (CD134), was an agonistic, fully human IgG2 monoclonal antibody. Intravenous ivuxolimab was administered to patients every 2 weeks at six dose levels: 0.01, 0.1, 0.3, 1.5, 3 and 10 mg/kg. Among the roughly 52 dose-escalation patients, about 20 had hepatocellular carcinoma, approximately 15 melanoma, 9 renal cell carcinoma and 9 head and neck cancer. In the dose-escalation cohort, around four fifths of patients were male, and the mean age was 60 years with a range of about 20 to 80. Prior anti-PD-1, anti-PD-L1 or anti-CTLA-4 therapy was permitted, and checkpoint inhibitors had been received by 30% to 40% of dose-escalation patients. Partial responses were achieved by three dose-escalation patients, of whom one had hepatocellular carcinoma and two had cutaneous melanoma. Peripheral TCRbeta sequencing was intended to test whether TCR sequence diversity was altered and clonal T-cell expansion was caused by ivuxolimab. The paper describes the monotherapy dose-escalation part (N ≈ 52 patients) of the phase I trial of ivuxolimab. What the study reported, not specific to this receptor: The antigen specificity of the clonally expanded peripheral T cells was not determined. Low levels of normalized T-cell clonal expansion were also seen in some patients who did not respond. In partial responders in the 0.1-3.0 mg/kg groups, normalized peripheral clonal expansion was found to be among the lowest, especially among CD8+ T cells. On average, CD8+ T cells showed more expanded clones than CD4+ T cells after ivuxolimab. At doses of 0.1 to 3.0 mg/kg, clonal expansion of both CD4+ and CD8+ blood T cells was observed from baseline to week 6.

The CDR3 has 13 amino acids, counting the end cysteine and phenylalanine. The CDR3 DNA has 39 bases and is translated from base 1. CDR1 MNHEY and CDR2 SVGAGI are derived from the germline V gene. V drops 6 bases and J drops 0 bases, leaving 6 bases in between. Concerning this clone: Its antigen is still unknown. The record has no base qualities; no much larger clone is one base away. At the DNA level, this CDR3 is encoded by other sequences in the same sample as well.

Patients with a history of autoimmune disease or receiving systemic immunosuppression were excluded from the trial. Peripheral blood for TCR sequencing was collected from all dose cohorts at baseline, on cycle 4 day 1, and on cycle 7 day 1. The samples were taken from a phase I, first-in-human, multicenter, open-label dose-escalation trial of ivuxolimab. The trial enrolled adults with locally advanced or metastatic head and neck squamous cell, hepatocellular, melanoma or renal cell carcinoma. Before TCR sequencing, CD4+ and CD8+ T cells were separately sorted from peripheral blood. To sequence the TCRbeta CDR3 region, genomic DNA was isolated from the sorted cells. The immunoSEQ Assay was used to sequence the TCRbeta CDR3 regions. The clones in this table, taken by TCRdb from immuneACCESS, are in-frame only. Not every clone is retained; where verified, under half of the shortfall comes from an unresolved V gene, and the cause of the rest is unknown. The sample table records around 79,000 clones; over 75% of these occur just once. The ten largest clones take up approximately 2.4% of the sample.

The material was CD4+ or CD8+ T cells sorted from blood, obtained in a trial of the OX40 agonist ivuxolimab. This sequence uses TRBV6-5 and TRBJ1-3, with the D segment identity uncertain. This sequence originates from an adult with an advanced solid tumor such as melanoma, head and neck, liver or kidney cancer. The sequenced DNA: TGTGCCAGCAGGAAGAGCTCTGGAAACACCATATATTTT. Translation gives CASRKSSGNTIYF.